This T cell receptor (beta chain) is from a study of naive and memory T cell subsets. This CDR3 comprises 14 residues. From germline, CDR1 is SGHTA and CDR2 FQGNSA. The V and J ends lost 1 base and 6 bases, in that order; junction bases with no gene match: 2. General study findings and limits: Over 90% of naive TCR sequences appeared only once, unlike memory subsets. Naive repertoires, especially CD8, held a few larger clonotypes, possibly memory cells re-expressing CD45RA. From naive to CM, EM and EMRA, diversity decreased and Gini increased.

This clonotype was seen more than once but under ten times. The target antigen is unknown. Two oligonucleotides, mixed equimolar, formed the beta constant-region primer covering TRBC1 and TRBC2. Four rounds of PCR amplified the ligated cDNA using nested alpha and beta constant-region primers plus SP2. The cDNA 3' end received a ligated single-stranded oligonucleotide carrying the SP2 primer and a 12-nucleotide UMI. TCRdb itself ran the UMI-ligation and nested PCR reads through MiXCR, one entry per CDR3 protein. Seen here are about 150,000 distinct CDR3 sequences, 22% observed once, and the top ten hold about 0.11%.

The chain combines TRBV7-2 with TRBJ2-7, with 11 bases aligning to TRBD2. This receptor was identified in a human donor in good health. The sequenced sample consisted of naive CD4+ T cells from blood. CDR3 coding DNA: TGTGCCAGCAGCTTAGGAGGGACTAGCGGCGAGCAGTACTTC. This encodes CASSLGGTSGEQYF.